The present TCR beta chain was sequenced within a study of identical twins. The length of the CDR3 is 14 residues. Per germline, CDR1 SGHRS and CDR2 YFSETQ. V lost 4 bases, J lost 1 base, and 11 bases lay in between. This clonotype was counted many times. Its antigen is still unknown. TCRdb called the 5' RACE reads again in MiXCR, with one record for every CDR3 protein. The sample includes hundreds of thousands of distinct CDR3 sequences, 8.6% of them seen just once. Study results and limitations: Whereas memory repertoires showed no such difference, abundant cord blood beta clonotypes carried fewer insertions.

The same sample was also used in a study of yellow fever vaccine responses in identical twins.

The sequencing sample was made of PBMCs. This chain links TRBV5-1 with TRBJ2-5, with D possibly TRBD1 on 6 matching bases. This sequence originates from a woman younger than 30 in good health. The CDR3: CASSITGSQETQYF. CDR3 nucleotide sequence: TGCGCCAGCAGCATAACAGGGTCCCAAGAGACCCAGTACTTC.